This T cell receptor (beta chain) was identified in a study of T cell responses to AZD1222 COVID-19 vaccine. Whole-study findings and limits: Along spike, vaccine-associated CD4 TCRs were found throughout, with dominance at 160-218 and 743-854. White British ancestry dominated among donors, who included more females, and clonal diversity was possibly underestimated.

Deletions cut 7 bases from V and 10 bases from J, with 19 bases between. In germline, CDR1 is SNHLY, CDR2 FYNNEI. The CDR3 is made up of 13 amino acids. Pooling of second doses given at about 4 or about 12 weeks was done. This clone was counted only a few times. The antigen remains unidentified. Generated by immunoSEQ multiplex PCR, the TCRdb table keeps only in-frame clones and is missing some. The table records about 180,000 clones, roughly 94% of them present only once. The chain is built from TRBV2 and TRBJ1-1; D gene uncertain. The sequencing here drew on peripheral blood, taken 28 days after the second AZD1222 dose. The TCR comes from an adult who received the AZD1222 COVID-19 vaccine. CDR3 region: CASIGVARVRAFF. The CDR3 DNA sequence: TGTGCCAGCATTGGGGTAGCGCGAGTTAGAGCTTTCTTT.